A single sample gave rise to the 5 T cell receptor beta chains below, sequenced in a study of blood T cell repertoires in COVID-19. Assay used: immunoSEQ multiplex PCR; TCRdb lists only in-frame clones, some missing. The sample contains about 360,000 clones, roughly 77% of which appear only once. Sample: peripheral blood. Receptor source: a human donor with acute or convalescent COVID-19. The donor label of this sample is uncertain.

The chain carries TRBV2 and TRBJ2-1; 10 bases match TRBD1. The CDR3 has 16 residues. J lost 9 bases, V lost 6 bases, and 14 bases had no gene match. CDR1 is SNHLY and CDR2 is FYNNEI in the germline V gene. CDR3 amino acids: CASRAGTGAAGSEQFF. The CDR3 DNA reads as TGTGCCAGCAGAGCCGGGACAGGGGCCGCGGGGAGTGAGCAGTTCTTC. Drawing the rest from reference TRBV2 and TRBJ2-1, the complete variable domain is EPEVTQTPSHQVTQMGQEVILRCVPISNHLYFYWYRQILGQKVEFLVSFYNNEISEKSEIFDDQFSVERPDGSNFTLKIRSTKLEDSAMYFCASRAGTGAAGSEQFFGPGTRLTVL.

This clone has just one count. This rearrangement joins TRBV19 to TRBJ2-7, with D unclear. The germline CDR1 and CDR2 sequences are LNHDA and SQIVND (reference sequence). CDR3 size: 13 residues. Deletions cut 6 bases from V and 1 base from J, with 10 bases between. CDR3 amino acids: CASSKAPSYEQYF. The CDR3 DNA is TGTGCCAGTAGCAAAGCTCCTTCCTACGAGCAGTACTTC. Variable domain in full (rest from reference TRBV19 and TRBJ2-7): DGGITQSPKYLFRKEGQNVTLSCEQNLNHDAMYWYRQDPGQGLRLIYYSQIVNDFQKGDIAEGYSVSREKKESFPLTVTSAQKNPTAFYLCASSKAPSYEQYFGPGTRLTVT.

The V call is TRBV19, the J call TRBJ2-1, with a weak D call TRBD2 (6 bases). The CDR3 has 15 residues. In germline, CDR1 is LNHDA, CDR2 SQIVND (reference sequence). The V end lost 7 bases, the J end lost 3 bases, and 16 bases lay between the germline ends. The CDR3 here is CASKRAGQYYNEQFF. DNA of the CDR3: TGTGCCAGTAAGCGAGCGGGTCAATACTACAATGAGCAGTTCTTC.

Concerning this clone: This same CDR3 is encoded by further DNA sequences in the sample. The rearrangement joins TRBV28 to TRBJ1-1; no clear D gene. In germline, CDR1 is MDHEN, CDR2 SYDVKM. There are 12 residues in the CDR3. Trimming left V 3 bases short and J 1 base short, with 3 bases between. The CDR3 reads CASSFRNTEAFF. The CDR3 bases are TGTGCCAGCAGTTTTAGGAACACTGAAGCTTTCTTT.

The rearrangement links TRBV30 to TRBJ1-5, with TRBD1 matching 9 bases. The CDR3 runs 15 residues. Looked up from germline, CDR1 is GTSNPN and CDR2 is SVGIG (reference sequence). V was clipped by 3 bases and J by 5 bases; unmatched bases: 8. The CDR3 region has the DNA TGTGCCTGGAGGCGCCGGGACAGGGAAGATCAGCCCCAGCATTTT. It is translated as CAWRRRDREDQPQHF.